These T cell receptor beta chains were read from a single sample in a study of shared clonotypes between healthy human individuals. Sequenced by immunoSEQ multiplex PCR; TCRdb stores in-frame clones only, minus some. The data show millions of clones, approximately 94% seen once. The source material was naive CD8+ T cells sorted from blood. These receptors all come from a man younger than 35 in good health. The CDR3 runs from the conserved cysteine through the conserved F or W. A D gene is named only where the DNA matches it firmly. Clone size is given for some rows only: seen once, a few or many times, or a class if the clone is expanded.

size | J | V | D | DNA | CDR3
. | TRBJ2-3 | TRBV19 | . | TGTGCCAGTAGTGAGGACACGAGCACAGATACGCAGTATTTT | CASSEDTSTDTQYF
. | TRBJ1-6 | TRBV7-2 | . | TGTGCCACCACATTATTTCTGGGCAGTTATTCACCCCTCCACTTT | CATTLFLGSYSPLHF
. | TRBJ2-7 | TRBV5-1 | . | TGCGCCAGCAGCTTGATGCCAGGGCAATACGAGCAGTACTTC | CASSLMPGQYEQYF
. | TRBJ2-2 | TRBV7-9 | . | TGTGCCAGCGTCTCTGAGGCACGTAACACCGGGGAGCTGTTTTTT | CASVSEARNTGELFF
. | TRBJ1-2 | TRBV25-1 | TRBD1 | TGTGCCAGCAGTCCATGGGACAGGGATGGCTACACCTTC | CASSPWDRDGYTF
. | TRBJ2-2 | TRBV7-2 | TRBD1 | TGTGCCAGCAGCTCACAGGGGCCCACCGGGGAGCTGTTTTTT | CASSSQGPTGELFF
. | TRBJ1-2 | TRBV10-2 | . | TGCGCCACCAGGGACTATGGCTACACCTTC | CATRDYGYTF
. | TRBJ1-1 | TRBV5-4 | . | TGTGCCAGCAGCTTGGAGGTCGGTCCTCCGAGGGACGCTTTCTTT | CASSLEVGPPRDAFF
. | TRBJ2-1 | TRBV11-2 | . | TGTGCCAGCAGCTCCAATGAGCAGTTCTTC | CASSSNEQFF
. | TRBJ1-1 | TRBV6-6 | . | TGTGCCAGCACGGGGGGGGAAGCTTTCTTT | CASTGGEAFF
. | TRBJ1-3 | TRBV7-9 | . | TGTGCCAGCAGCTTAGCGAGGGGACCCGAAAATGGAAACACCATATATTTT | CASSLARGPENGNTIYF
. | TRBJ1-1 | TRBV6-6 | . | TGTGCCAGCACCCTGAACACTGAAGCTTTCTTT | CASTLNTEAFF
. | TRBJ1-3 | TRBV10-3 | . | TGTGCCATCAGTCCGGGACAAAGCTCTGGAAACACCATATATTTT | CAISPGQSSGNTIYF
. | TRBJ1-5 | TRBV4-1 | . | TGCGCCAGCAGCCAAGATCTGGCTGATCAGCCCCAGCATTTT | CASSQDLADQPQHF
. | TRBJ2-7 | TRBV6-5 | TRBD1 | TGTGCCAGCAGTTGGACAGGGGAGACCTACGAGCAGTACTTC | CASSWTGETYEQYF
. | TRBJ1-6 | TRBV21-1 | . | TGTGCCAGCAGCCCCACCCATACCCTCCCCGGTCCCTATAATTCACCCCTCCACTTT | CASSPTHTLPGPYNSPLHF
. | TRBJ2-2 | TRBV7-3 | . | TGTGCCAGCAGCTTAAGAAGGGGTAGTACCGGGGAGCTGTTTTTT | CASSLRRGSTGELFF
. | TRBJ2-7 | TRBV19 | . | TGTGCCAGTAGTGCCTCAGGGCCAGACTACTACGAGCAGTACTTC | CASSASGPDYYEQYF
. | TRBJ2-7 | TRBV6-4 | TRBD2 | TGTGCCAGCAGTGACTCGAACGGGACTAGCGAAAGTTACGAGCAGTACTTC | CASSDSNGTSESYEQYF
. | TRBJ2-7 | TRBV19 | . | TGTGCCAGTAGTATAGGTACAGGGCCCGGCTACGAGCAGTACTTC | CASSIGTGPGYEQYF
. | TRBJ2-1 | TRBV5-1 | TRBD2 | TGCGCCAGCAGATGGGGACTAGCGGGAACCTACAATGAGCAGTTCTTC | CASRWGLAGTYNEQFF
. | TRBJ2-7 | TRBV2 | . | TGTGCCAGCAGTGAAGCAATAGACAGCTCCTACGAGCAGTACTTC | CASSEAIDSSYEQYF
. | TRBJ2-7 | TRBV7-9 | . | TGTGCCAGCAGCTTAGGAGCTGGCTACGAGCAGTACTTC | CASSLGAGYEQYF
once | TRBJ2-1 | TRBV15 | . | TGTGCCACCAGCAGAGAACCCTACAATGAGCAGTTCTTC | CATSREPYNEQFF
. | TRBJ2-4 | TRBV9 | . | TGTGCCAGCAGCGTAGCAGCAGGATTGACCATTCAGTACTTC | CASSVAAGLTIQYF
. | TRBJ1-2 | TRBV28 | TRBD1 | TGTGCCAGCGTACCGAGGGGACAGGATCGGGGCTACACCTTC | CASVPRGQDRGYTF
. | TRBJ1-1 | TRBV5-4 | TRBD1 | TGTGCCAGCAGCTTGGGACAGGGGGCAGCTGAAGCTTTCTTT | CASSLGQGAAEAFF
. | TRBJ2-2 | TRBV19 | TRBD2 | TGTGCCCCTTTCAGTCCAGGACTAGCCGCGAACACCGGGGAGCTGTTTTTT | CAPFSPGLAANTGELFF
. | TRBJ1-5 | TRBV19 | TRBD1 | TGTGCCAGTAGTACTTACCGGGACAGTGGGTTAAGCAATCAGCCCCAGCATTTT | CASSTYRDSGLSNQPQHF
. | TRBJ2-7 | TRBV11-2 | . | TGTGCCAGCAGCTTCGACCCTCAGACCAACAGGGAGCAGTACTTC | CASSFDPQTNREQYF
. | TRBJ1-4 | TRBV11-2 | TRBD1 | TGTGCCAGCAGCTCCAACAGGGGGCGAGGGGAAAAACTGTTTTTT | CASSSNRGRGEKLFF
. | TRBJ1-1 | TRBV7-9 | . | TGTGCCAGCAGCTTAGGTCTGTCAGGGGACTGGTTCGACACTGAAGCTTTCTTT | CASSLGLSGDWFDTEAFF
once | TRBJ2-7 | TRBV29-1 | TRBD1 | TGCAGCGCCGATAAGGGACAGGGCTACGAGCAGTACTTC | CSADKGQGYEQYF
. | TRBJ1-1 | TRBV5-3 | . | TGTGCCAGCCTGCTCCGGGGCGGTGGCACTGAAGCTTTCTTT | CASLLRGGGTEAFF
. | TRBJ1-5 | TRBV12-5 | . | TGTGCTAGTGGTTTCCCTGGTGTGGGGGATAGCAATCAGCCCCAGCATTTT | CASGFPGVGDSNQPQHF
. | TRBJ2-7 | TRBV5-8 | . | TGTGCCAGCAGCTCGTCCGGGACTCCCTCCTACGAGCAGTACTTC | CASSSSGTPSYEQYF
. | TRBJ2-5 | TRBV5-4 | TRBD2 | TGTGCCAGTACTAGCGGGGGGGAAGAGACCCAGTACTTC | CASTSGGEETQYF
. | TRBJ2-7 | TRBV6-1 | . | TGTGCCAGCAGTGAAAGTCTTCCCCTACGGCACTTC | CASSESLPLRHF
. | TRBJ2-3 | TRBV7-3 | TRBD2 | TGTGCCAGCAGCTTTCTAGCGGGGTCGGCTGATACGCAGTATTTT | CASSFLAGSADTQYF
. | TRBJ2-7 | TRBV19 | TRBD2 | TGTGCCAGTAGTTTGGCTAGCGGCATCTTCGAGCAGTACTTC | CASSLASGIFEQYF
. | TRBJ1-4 | TRBV7-9 | . | TGTGCCAGCAGCTTAGAGTCTAATGAAAAACTGTTTTTT | CASSLESNEKLFF